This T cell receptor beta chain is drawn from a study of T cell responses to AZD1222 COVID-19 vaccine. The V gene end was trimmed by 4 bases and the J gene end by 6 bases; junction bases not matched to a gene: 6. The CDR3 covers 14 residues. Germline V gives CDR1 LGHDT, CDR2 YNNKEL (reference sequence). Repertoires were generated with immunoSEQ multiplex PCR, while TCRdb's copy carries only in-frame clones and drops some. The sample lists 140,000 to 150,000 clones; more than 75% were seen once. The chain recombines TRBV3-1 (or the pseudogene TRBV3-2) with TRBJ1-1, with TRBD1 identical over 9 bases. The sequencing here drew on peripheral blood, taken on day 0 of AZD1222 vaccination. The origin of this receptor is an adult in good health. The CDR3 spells CASSLGQGLSEAFF. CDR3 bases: TGTGCCAGCAGCCTTGGACAGGGGCTCTCTGAAGCTTTCTTT.